Described below is a single T cell receptor beta chain sequence and its context. The antigen it binds to is not known. No per-base quality is available; no much larger clone lies one base away. The time point tag for this specimen amounts to: about 28 days (+/-7) after the second vaccine dose. Because spike-specific TCR depth and breadth did not differ between the two schedules, AZD1222 recipients who got a second dose at roughly 4 weeks were pooled with those who got a second dose at roughly 12 weeks. Vaccinee samples came from UK trials COV001 and COV002, including a single-blind randomized controlled phase 2/3 trial of AZD1222 (ChAdOx1 nCoV-19) in healthy adults. Trial participant PBMC samples were collected at day 0 and day 28 after the second dose for TCRbeta chain sequencing. The sample originates from a study of T cell responses to AZD1222 COVID-19 vaccine (dated by TCRdb to the early 2020s). Background on the whole study: A total of over 230 trial participants underwent TCR sequencing, of whom about 200 received two doses of AZD1222 and some 25 received two doses of the MenACWY control vaccine. Trial participants were enrolled by age into 18-55, 56-69 and 70-plus year subgroups, with roughly 150, 30 and 60 TCR-sequenced participants respectively.

The CDR3 regions of human TCRbeta chains were analyzed by immunosequencing. Regarding the original processing steps: TCRs in the repertoires were compared against a reference library of SARS-CoV-2-specific TCRs that had been generated with the MIRA antigen-specificity platform. Breadth was defined as the fraction of unique TCRs that were SARS-CoV-2-associated. Depth was defined as the fraction of total T cells that were SARS-CoV-2-associated. Using the MIRA data, each spike-specific TCR was mapped to the spike region that the TCR reacts to and placed in a CD4 or CD8 class. Log10-transformed breadth and depth values were compared by one-way ANOVA with Sidak's multiple comparisons tests. Held by TCRdb, this immuneACCESS table contains in-frame sequences only and omits some clones. Under half of the omission traces to an unresolved V gene where checked; the cause of the rest is unknown. V and J calls and clone size come straight from that table; D and trimming were deduced from the DNA. Counted in this sample were about 180,000 clones; 88% of them appeared once. Jointly, the top ten make up roughly 10% of the sample.

Trimming costs V 2 bases and J 0 bases, and their ends lie 7 bases apart. The cysteine opens and the phenylalanine closes a CDR3 of 14 amino acids. Only CDR3 DNA is held: 42 bases, read in frame from base 1. CDR1 and CDR2 (SGHNT, YYREEE) derive from the germline V gene (reference sequence). The investigation overall reported the following: In the small 56-69-year group, the increase in depth fell short of significance, most likely because of low power. Because no day 14 peak-response samples were available, the repertoires could be characterized only after the peak T cell response. Conclusions about previously exposed vaccinees were limited because only 5 or 6 AZD1222 recipients were SARS-CoV-2 seropositive at baseline. After two AZD1222 doses, spike-specific TCR breadth and depth were significantly higher than at day 0 and than in MenACWY recipients. Most participants were white British and females outnumbered males, and the authors suggested that clonal diversity may have been underestimated. Reportedly, close to half of the unique spike-specific TCRs recognized epitopes lying outside the regions that are mutated in the B.1.351 and B.1.1.7 variants. Vaccine-associated CD4 TCRs spanned the whole spike protein, with dominant responses in regions 160-218 and 743-854.

This sample comprised peripheral blood, obtained 28 days after the second AZD1222 dose. The V and J genes are TRBV5-4 and TRBJ2-3, with the D segment identity uncertain. This clonotype was obtained from an adult who received the AZD1222 COVID-19 vaccine. Read as DNA, the sequence is TGTGCCAGCAGCTTCACCCAGAGCACAGATACGCAGTATTTT. Translated, it gives CASSFTQSTDTQYF.